This T cell receptor (beta chain) was sequenced in a study of OX40 agonist ivuxolimab in advanced cancers. At the level of the study: Partial response was recorded in three patients: one hepatocellular carcinoma and two cutaneous melanoma cases.

Profiled with immunoSEQ multiplex PCR; TCRdb holds only in-frame clones, not every one. The top ten clones hold approximately 33% of a sample with 34,000 or so clones, about 83% of them seen once. With V trimmed by 4 bases and J by 6 bases, 4 bases remained unmatched. Looked up from germline, CDR1 is MRHNA and CDR2 is SNTAGT. This CDR3 has 13 residues. The J gene is TRBJ2-5, the V gene TRBV6-4; 8 positions agree with TRBD1. Sample: CD4+ or CD8+ T cells sorted from blood, taken in a trial of the OX40 agonist ivuxolimab. The sequence derives from an adult with an advanced solid tumor such as melanoma, head and neck, liver or kidney cancer. CDR3: CASSAGGRQTQYF. CDR3 nucleotide sequence: TGTGCCAGCAGTGCAGGGGGCCGGCAGACCCAGTACTTC.